Each of the 26 T cell receptor beta chains below was sequenced from the same sample in a study of blood T cell repertoires in COVID-19. Some clones are missing from TCRdb's copy, which holds only in-frame ones; the method was immunoSEQ multiplex PCR. The sample lists around 220,000 clones, approximately 79% seen once, with approximately 4.9% in the top ten. The sample taken for sequencing was peripheral blood. These receptor sequences come from a woman over 75 with active or convalescent COVID-19.

This sequence joins TRBV18 and TRBJ2-7; 10 bases match TRBD1. The V segment lost 3 bases and the J segment 5 bases; nucleotides outside the gene matches: 4. The germline V gene has CDR1 KGHSH and CDR2 LQKENI. This CDR3 is 14 amino acids long. CDR3 residues: CASSPRTGGNEQYF. The DNA for the CDR3 is TGTGCCAGCTCACCCCGGACAGGGGGGAACGAGCAGTACTTC.

The chain carries TRBV7-9 and TRBJ2-1; 7 positions agree with TRBD2. The trim removed 5 bases at V and 6 bases at J, leaving 13 bases unmatched. Germline loops: CDR1 SEHNR, CDR2 FQNEAQ (reference sequence). CDR3 size: 16 residues. The CDR3 nucleotides are TGTGCCAGCAGCCCCCCGGGGCTAGCGGTTGCCAATGAGCAGTTCTTC. Translating it yields CASSPPGLAVANEQFF.

The chain joins TRBV10-1 to TRBJ2-1; 11 bases align to TRBD2. The germline V gene has CDR1 WNHNN and CDR2 SYGVQD (reference sequence). V was clipped by 5 bases and J by 6 bases; unmatched bases: 6. The CDR3 loop spans 15 amino acids. This CDR3 reads CASSLPGLAVNEQFF. The CDR3 DNA is TGCGCCAGCAGTCTCCCGGGACTAGCGGTCAATGAGCAGTTCTTC.

There are a few counts of this clone. The chain couples TRBV6-5 to TRBJ2-7, with 11 bases aligning to TRBD1. V gave up 7 bases and J gave up 1 base; unmatched junction bases: 3. The CDR3 has 14 residues. CDR1 and CDR2 from the germline V gene are MNHEY and SVGAGI. CDR3 residues: CASIGTGGSYEQYF. The DNA of the CDR3 is TGTGCCAGCATAGGGACAGGGGGGTCCTACGAGCAGTACTTC.

V usage is TRBV16 and J usage is TRBJ1-2; 12 nucleotides agree with TRBD1. The V segment lost 4 bases and the J segment 6 bases; nucleotides outside the gene matches: 9. This CDR3 is 16 amino acids long. The V gene's germline CDR1 is KGHSY and CDR2 FQNENV. The CDR3 protein is CASSPGTGGARDGYTF. The CDR3 nucleotides are TGTGCCAGCAGCCCCGGGACAGGGGGCGCGCGGGATGGCTACACCTTC.

The chain has TRBV5-1 and TRBJ2-3, with D maybe TRBD1 (5 bases). CDR1 is SGHRS and CDR2 is YFSETQ in the germline V gene. V shed 5 bases and J shed 5 bases, with 15 bases lying between them. The CDR3 length is 14 residues. The CDR3 loop is CASRVGAFQDTQYF. DNA for the CDR3: TGCGCCAGCAGAGTAGGGGCCTTTCAAGATACGCAGTATTTT.

This chain links TRBV5-1 with TRBJ2-3, with 11 bases fitting TRBD1. The CDR3 runs 16 residues. Germline assignment: CDR1 SGHRS and CDR2 YFSETQ. V was clipped by 0 bases and J by 5 bases; unmatched bases: 5. Here the CDR3 reads CASSLGTGGVIDTQYF. The CDR3, as DNA: TGCGCCAGCAGCTTGGGGACAGGGGGCGTAATAGATACGCAGTATTTT.

The CDR3 DNA is TGTGCCAGTACCACCAGTAATACAGCACCAAACACTGAAGCTTTCTTT. Residues: CASTTSNTAPNTEAFF. The chain is built from TRBV19 and TRBJ1-1; D gene ambiguous. The V end lost 7 bases, the J end lost 2 bases, and 20 bases lay between the germline ends. The CDR3 length is 16 residues. Germline CDR1 and CDR2: LNHDA and SQIVND (reference sequence).

This clone was detected once. The rearrangement links TRBV21-1 to TRBJ2-4; the table's D call of TRBD2 was not tested on the DNA. TRBV21-1 is a documented pseudogene. This CDR3 contains 18 residues. CDR3: CASSKRLAGVDDKNIQYF. The DNA of the CDR3 is TGTGCCAGCAGCAAGCGACTAGCGGGAGTTGATGACAAAAACATTCAGTACTTC.

The chain is built from TRBV28 and TRBJ2-4, with 8 bases lining up with TRBD1. V shed 5 bases and J 0 bases; nucleotides not matched to a gene: 6. CDR3 length: 16 amino acids. CDR1 is MDHEN, CDR2 SYDVKM, per germline. CDR3 in amino acids: CASSETGGIAKNIQYF. For the CDR3, the DNA is TGTGCCAGCAGTGAAACAGGGGGAATAGCCAAAAACATTCAGTACTTC. The full variable domain, completed using reference TRBV28 and TRBJ2-4, is DVKVTQSSRYLVKRTGEKVFLECVQDMDHENMFWYRQDPGLGLRLIYFSYDVKMKEKGDIPEGYSVSREKKERFSLILESASTNQTSMYLCASSETGGIAKNIQYFGAGTRLSVL.

As DNA, the CDR3 is TGTGCCAGCAGTTTAGTCACAGTGAACACTGAAGCTTTCTTT. It yields the protein CASSLVTVNTEAFF. The gene calls are TRBV28 and TRBJ1-1; D remains ambiguous. CDR3 length: 14 residues. Germline CDR1 and CDR2: MDHEN and SYDVKM. With 2 bases removed from V and 0 bases from J, the gap between germline ends came to 7 bases. The complete variable domain, with remaining parts taken from reference TRBV28 and TRBJ1-1, reads DVKVTQSSRYLVKRTGEKVFLECVQDMDHENMFWYRQDPGLGLRLIYFSYDVKMKEKGDIPEGYSVSREKKERFSLILESASTNQTSMYLCASSLVTVNTEAFFGQGTRLTVV.

The chain joins TRBV6-5 to TRBJ1-1; the match to TRBD1 covers 9 bases. The V gene end was trimmed by 0 bases and the J gene end by 1 base; junction bases not matched to a gene: 3. The CDR3 contains 16 residues. The germline CDR1 and CDR2 sequences are MNHEY and SVGAGI. CDR3 residues: CASSYSLTGGNTEAFF. The DNA for the CDR3 is TGTGCCAGCAGTTACTCTCTGACAGGGGGGAACACTGAAGCTTTCTTT.

V gene TRBV28 combines with J gene TRBJ1-1; 8 bases align to TRBD1. The CDR3 loop spans 14 amino acids. The junction had 2 bases not matched to a gene; V was cut back by 4 bases and J by 1 base. The germline CDR1 and CDR2 sequences are MDHEN and SYDVKM. DNA of the CDR3: TGTGCCAGCAGTTCGGGACAGGCGAACACTGAAGCTTTCTTT. Translation gives CASSSGQANTEAFF.

The V call is TRBV19, the J call TRBJ1-5, with a possible D match to TRBD1 (6 bases). This CDR3 spans 17 amino acids. Trimming stripped 3 bases from V and 1 base from J, with 16 bases between. Germline loops: CDR1 LNHDA, CDR2 SQIVND (reference sequence). CDR3: CASSIRGGGRSNQPQHF. The CDR3 nucleotides read TGTGCCAGTAGTATTCGGGGCGGGGGCAGAAGCAATCAGCCCCAGCATTTT. The full variable domain, in which reference TRBV19 and TRBJ1-5 provide the parts outside the CDR3, is DGGITQSPKYLFRKEGQNVTLSCEQNLNHDAMYWYRQDPGQGLRLIYYSQIVNDFQKGDIAEGYSVSREKKESFPLTVTSAQKNPTAFYLCASSIRGGGRSNQPQHFGDGTRLSIL.

V gene TRBV7-9 combines with J gene TRBJ2-1; 10 bases fit TRBD2. V dropped 1 base and J dropped 13; count of bases not matched to a gene: 7. The CDR3 spans 14 residues. Germline loops: CDR1 SEHNR, CDR2 FQNEAQ (reference sequence). The DNA for the CDR3 is TGTGCCAGCAGCTTAGAAACTAGCGGGAACGGTCAGTTCTTC. As protein: CASSLETSGNGQFF.

This chain joins TRBV19 and TRBJ2-3; TRBD2 matches at 8 bases. Looked up from germline, CDR1 is LNHDA and CDR2 is SQIVND (reference sequence). The CDR3 is 17 residues long. J gave up 4 bases and V 3 bases, and 12 bases lay outside the gene matches. DNA of the CDR3: TGTGCCAGTAGTATTCCGGTAGGGCGGGGGGCAGCAGATACGCAGTATTTT. Protein: CASSIPVGRGAADTQYF.

The rearrangement joins TRBV29-1 to TRBJ1-1, with 7 bases identical to TRBD1. Trimming took 8 bases from V and 4 from J; bases not matched to a gene: 13. Looked up from germline, CDR1 is SQVTM and CDR2 is ANQGSEA. CDR3 length equals 14 residues. CDR3 bases: TGCAGCTCCCGGACAGGCCCGGAGAGCACTGAAGCTTTCTTT. This translates into CSSRTGPESTEAFF.

V usage is TRBV5-1 and J usage is TRBJ2-3, with TRBD2 matching over 12 bases. Germline values: CDR1 SGHRS, CDR2 YFSETQ. Trimming took 0 bases from V and 4 from J; bases not matched to a gene: 3. The CDR3 is made up of 16 amino acids. CDR3 amino acids: CASSLVTSGSADTQYF. Here the CDR3 DNA reads TGCGCCAGCAGCTTGGTGACTAGCGGGAGTGCAGATACGCAGTATTTT.

The rearrangement joins TRBV10-2 to TRBJ1-3, with a tentative D call TRBD1 (6 bases). Germline V gene lookup returns CDR1 WSHSY and CDR2 SAAADI. V was trimmed by 4 bases and J by 8 bases, leaving 21 bases between them. The length of the CDR3 is 16 residues. CDR3 bases: TGCGCCAGCAGTGGGGGGCACCTCTCTGGAAGCGACACCATATATTTT. As protein: CASSGGHLSGSDTIYF.

J is TRBJ1-1 and V is TRBV13; TRBD1 is a possible D gene (5 bases). The length of the CDR3 is 13 residues. V lost 6 bases and J 3 bases, leaving 11 bases between the germline ends. CDR1 and CDR2 from the germline V gene are PRHDT and FYEKMQ (reference sequence). The CDR3 DNA reads as TGTGCCAGCAGTCAGGGTTGGGACACTGAAGCTTTCTTT. It specifies CASSQGWDTEAFF.

The gene calls are TRBV2 and TRBJ1-2; 10 bases match TRBD1. The junction had 8 bases not matched to a gene; V was cut back by 9 bases and J by 4 bases. The CDR3 is 14 amino acids. Germline loops: CDR1 SNHLY, CDR2 FYNNEI. CDR3 protein: CASPGQGLGYGYTF. The CDR3 DNA follows: TGTGCCAGTCCGGGACAGGGGTTGGGCTATGGCTACACCTTC.

The V and J genes are TRBV2 and TRBJ1-1, with D hard to call. V was shortened by 9 bases and J by 5 bases, with 16 bases between the two germline ends. Germline V gene data show CDR1 as SNHLY and CDR2 as FYNNEI. There are 13 residues in the CDR3. The CDR3 is CARSRLSETEAFF. The CDR3, as DNA: TGTGCCAGAAGCCGGCTCTCGGAGACTGAAGCTTTCTTT.

This rearrangement joins TRBV4-1 to TRBJ1-2; D gene uncertain. Germline CDR1 MGHRA, CDR2 YSYEKL. The ends were cut back, 0 bases at V and 8 bases at J, with 10 bases in the middle. This CDR3 has 13 residues. The CDR3 DNA is TGCGCCAGCAGCCAAGACGCGGAGAGAGGCTACACCTTC. Its protein is CASSQDAERGYTF.

The gene calls are TRBV7-9 and TRBJ2-1; maybe TRBD2 (6 bases). With 6 bases removed from V and 10 bases from J, the gap between germline ends came to 16 bases. The germline V gene encodes CDR1 SEHNR and CDR2 FQNEAQ (reference sequence). CDR3 size: 13 residues. The CDR3 DNA reads TGTGCCAGCAGTTCGGGACTCTTTATGGAGCAGTTCTTC. Its protein product is CASSSGLFMEQFF.

V is TRBV5-1 and J is TRBJ1-6, with 8 nucleotides matching TRBD1. The CDR3 loop spans 15 amino acids. The germline V gene has CDR1 SGHRS and CDR2 YFSETQ. After removal of 1 base from V and 7 bases from J, the junction contained 4 bases not matched to a gene. The CDR3 here is CASSLQGQENSPLHF. CDR3 in DNA: TGCGCCAGCAGCTTGCAGGGACAGGAAAATTCACCCCTCCACTTT. The full variable domain, rest sourced from reference TRBV5-1 and TRBJ1-6, is KAGVTQTPRYLIKTRGQQVTLSCSPISGHRSVSWYQQTPGQGLQFLFEYFSETQRNKGNFPGRFSGRQFSNSRSEMNVSTLELGDSALYLCASSLQGQENSPLHFGNGTRLTVT.

The chain is built from TRBV18 and TRBJ1-6, with no clear D. Germline CDR1 reads KGHSH; CDR2 reads LQKENI. V gave up 3 bases and J gave up 7 bases, with 10 bases separating them. The CDR3 has 14 amino acids. CDR3 in amino acids: CASSPRGENSPLHF. CDR3 nucleotide sequence: TGTGCCAGCTCACCTCGCGGCGAAAATTCACCCCTCCACTTT.